These T cell receptor beta chains were read from a single sample in a study of cytomegalovirus exposure and HLA in healthy donors. Clones were sequenced by immunoSEQ multiplex PCR, and TCRdb holds only the in-frame ones, with some missing. There are approximately 53,000 clones in the sample; about three quarters occur only once, and about 3% lies in the top ten. Material: PBMCs. The receptors originated from a woman aged 35 to 49 in good health and CMV-seropositive. The CDR3 runs from the conserved cysteine through the conserved F or W. Size values are once, few and many counts, or a class for expanded clones, and some rows have none.

TRBJ2-1 NA TRBV9 19 CASSPREGASLPLLNEQFF
TRBJ1-4 NA TRBV12-5 14 CASGLRQGGEKLFF
TRBJ2-1 NA TRBV5-5 13 CASSLRGQNEQFF
TRBJ1-1 NA TRBV28 8 CASGQAFF
TRBJ2-7 NA TRBV5-1 14 CASRSLGGTHEQYF
TRBJ2-7 NA TRBV10-2 12 CASSELGLAKYF
TRBJ1-2 NA TRBV6-5 15 CASSRAHSSQAGYTF
TRBJ2-5 NA TRBV9 13 CASSAGPQETQYF
TRBJ2-5 NA TRBV4-2 15 CASSQDSGFQETQYF
TRBJ2-7 NA TRBV29-1 13 CSVEERATYEQYF
TRBJ1-2 few TRBV27 14 CASSFGIGRYGYTF
TRBJ2-1 NA TRBV19 11 CASSMLSEQFF
TRBJ2-5 NA TRBV6-1 14 CASSEGGPQETQYF
TRBJ2-7 NA TRBV6-6 14 CASSYSTGPYEQYF
TRBJ1-1 NA TRBV6-5 11 CASSYRDQAFF
TRBJ2-1 NA TRBV6-5 15 CASSRTGGSYNEQFF
TRBJ2-7 few TRBV7-9 15 CASSHGQGEIYEQYF